This T cell receptor beta chain was recovered during a study of shared clonotypes between healthy human individuals. Assay used: immunoSEQ multiplex PCR; TCRdb lists only in-frame clones, some missing. The table shows hundreds of thousands of clones, with roughly 94% occurring only once. The length of the CDR3 is 16 residues. In germline, CDR1 is SGHTA, CDR2 FQGNSA. The J segment lost 3 bases and the V segment lost 3 bases, leaving 6 bases of the junction unmatched. As defined, naive CD8 cells were CD45RO-negative and positively selected for CCR7, with terminally differentiated effector memory CD45RA+ cells excluded.

Sequenced: naive CD8+ T cells sorted from blood. The chain has TRBV7-2 and TRBJ2-2, with 8 bases lining up with TRBD1. This TCR derives from a man aged 30 to 45 in good health. DNA of the CDR3: TGTGCCAGCAGCTTCTACAGGGGGGCGGACACCGGGGAGCTGTTTTTT. Its translation: CASSFYRGADTGELFF.